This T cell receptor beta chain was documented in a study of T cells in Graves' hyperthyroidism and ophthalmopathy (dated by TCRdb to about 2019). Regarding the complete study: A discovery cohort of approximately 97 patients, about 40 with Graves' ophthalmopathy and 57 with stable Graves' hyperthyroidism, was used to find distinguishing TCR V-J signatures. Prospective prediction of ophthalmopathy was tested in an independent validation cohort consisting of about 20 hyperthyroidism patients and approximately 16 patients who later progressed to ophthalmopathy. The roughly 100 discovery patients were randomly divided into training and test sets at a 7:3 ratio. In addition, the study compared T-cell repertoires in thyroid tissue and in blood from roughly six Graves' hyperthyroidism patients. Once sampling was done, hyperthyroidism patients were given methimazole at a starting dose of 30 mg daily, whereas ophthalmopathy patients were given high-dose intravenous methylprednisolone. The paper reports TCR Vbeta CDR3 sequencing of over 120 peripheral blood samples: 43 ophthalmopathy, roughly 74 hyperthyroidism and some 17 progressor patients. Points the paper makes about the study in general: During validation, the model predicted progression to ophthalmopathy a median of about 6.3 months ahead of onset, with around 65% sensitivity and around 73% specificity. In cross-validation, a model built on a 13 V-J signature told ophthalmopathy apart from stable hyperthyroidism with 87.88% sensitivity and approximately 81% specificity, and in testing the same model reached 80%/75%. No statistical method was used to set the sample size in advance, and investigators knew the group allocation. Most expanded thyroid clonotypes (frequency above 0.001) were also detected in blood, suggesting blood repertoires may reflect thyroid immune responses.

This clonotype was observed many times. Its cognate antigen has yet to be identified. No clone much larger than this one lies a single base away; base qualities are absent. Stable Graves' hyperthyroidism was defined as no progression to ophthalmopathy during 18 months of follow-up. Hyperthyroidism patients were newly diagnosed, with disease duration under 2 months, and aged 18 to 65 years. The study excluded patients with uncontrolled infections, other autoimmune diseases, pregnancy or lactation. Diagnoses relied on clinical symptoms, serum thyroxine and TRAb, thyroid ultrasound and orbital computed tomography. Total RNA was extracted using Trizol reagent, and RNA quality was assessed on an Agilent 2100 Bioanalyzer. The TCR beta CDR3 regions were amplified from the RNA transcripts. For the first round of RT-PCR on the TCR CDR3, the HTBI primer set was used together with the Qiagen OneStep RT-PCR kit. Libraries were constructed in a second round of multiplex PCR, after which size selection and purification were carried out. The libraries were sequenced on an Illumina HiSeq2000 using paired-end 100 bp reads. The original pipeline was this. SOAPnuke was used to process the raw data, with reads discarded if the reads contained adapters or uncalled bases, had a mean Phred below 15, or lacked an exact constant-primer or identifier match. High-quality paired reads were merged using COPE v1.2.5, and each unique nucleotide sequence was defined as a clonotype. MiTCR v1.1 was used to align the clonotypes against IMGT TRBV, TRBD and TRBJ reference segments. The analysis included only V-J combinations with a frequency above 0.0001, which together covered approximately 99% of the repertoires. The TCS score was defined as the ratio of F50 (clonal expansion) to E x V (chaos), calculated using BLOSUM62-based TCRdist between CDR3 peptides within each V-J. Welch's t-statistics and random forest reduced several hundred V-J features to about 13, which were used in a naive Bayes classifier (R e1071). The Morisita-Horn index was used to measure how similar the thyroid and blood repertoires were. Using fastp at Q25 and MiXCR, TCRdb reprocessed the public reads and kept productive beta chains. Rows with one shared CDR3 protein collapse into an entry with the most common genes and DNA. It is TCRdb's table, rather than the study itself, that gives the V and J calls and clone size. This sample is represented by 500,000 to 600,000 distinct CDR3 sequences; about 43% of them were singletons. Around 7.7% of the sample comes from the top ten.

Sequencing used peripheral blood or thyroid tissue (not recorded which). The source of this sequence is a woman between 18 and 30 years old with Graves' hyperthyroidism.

The CDR3 region has the sequence CSARDSKRSSSNYGYTF. The nucleotides are TGCAGTGCTAGAGATAGCAAACGGTCAAGCTCTAACTATGGCTACACCTTC. The rearrangement combines TRBV20-1 with TRBJ1-2, with no confidently assigned D gene. Cut back by 0 bases and 0 bases, the V and J ends lie 17 bases apart. Taken from the germline V gene (reference sequence), the CDR1 and CDR2 loops are DFQATT and SNEGSKA. Its CDR3 holds 17 amino acids, cysteine through phenylalanine. Solely the CDR3 DNA is kept, with 51 bases framed from the first base.